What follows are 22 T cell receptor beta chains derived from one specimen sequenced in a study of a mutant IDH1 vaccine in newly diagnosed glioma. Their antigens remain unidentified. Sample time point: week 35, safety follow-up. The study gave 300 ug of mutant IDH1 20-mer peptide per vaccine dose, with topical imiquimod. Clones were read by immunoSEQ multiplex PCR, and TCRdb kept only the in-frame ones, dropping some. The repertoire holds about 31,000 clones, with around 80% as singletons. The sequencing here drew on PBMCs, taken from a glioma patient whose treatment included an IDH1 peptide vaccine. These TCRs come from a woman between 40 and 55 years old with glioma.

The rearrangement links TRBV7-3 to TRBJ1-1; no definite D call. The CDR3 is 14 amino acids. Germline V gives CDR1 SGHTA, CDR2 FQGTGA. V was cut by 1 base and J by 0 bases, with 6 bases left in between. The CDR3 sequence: CASSLRVMNTEAFF. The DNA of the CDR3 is TGTGCCAGCAGCTTAAGGGTCATGAACACTGAAGCTTTCTTT.

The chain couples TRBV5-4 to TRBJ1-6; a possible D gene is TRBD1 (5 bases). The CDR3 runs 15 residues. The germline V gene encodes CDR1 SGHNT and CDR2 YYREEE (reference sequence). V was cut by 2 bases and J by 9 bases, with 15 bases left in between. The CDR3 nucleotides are TGTGCCAGCAGCTTTGTTAGAGGGGAGACTTCACCCCTCCACTTT. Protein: CASSFVRGETSPLHF.

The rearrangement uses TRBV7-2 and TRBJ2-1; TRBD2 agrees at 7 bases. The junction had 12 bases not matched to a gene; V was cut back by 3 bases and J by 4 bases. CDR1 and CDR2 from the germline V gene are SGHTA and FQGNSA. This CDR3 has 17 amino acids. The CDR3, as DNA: TGTGCCAGCAGCTTGATGGTTGTCGGGGGGAGGTACAATGAGCAGTTCTTC. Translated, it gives CASSLMVVGGRYNEQFF. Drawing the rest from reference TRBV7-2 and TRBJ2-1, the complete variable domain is GAGVSQSPSNKVTEKGKDVELRCDPISGHTALYWYRQSLGQGLEFLIYFQGNSAPDKSGLPSDRFSAERTGGSVSTLTIQRTQQEDSAVYLCASSLMVVGGRYNEQFFGPGTRLTVL.

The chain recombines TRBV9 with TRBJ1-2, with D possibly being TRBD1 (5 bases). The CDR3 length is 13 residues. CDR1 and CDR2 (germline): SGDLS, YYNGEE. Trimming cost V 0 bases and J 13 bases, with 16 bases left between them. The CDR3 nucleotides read TGTGCCAGCAGCGTAGAGGGCAGGGAAGATAGCACCTTC. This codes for CASSVEGREDSTF.

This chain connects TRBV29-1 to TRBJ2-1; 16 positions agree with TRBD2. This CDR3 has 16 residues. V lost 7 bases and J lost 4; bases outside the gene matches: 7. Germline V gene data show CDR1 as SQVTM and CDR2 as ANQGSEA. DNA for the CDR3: TGCAGCGCAGCGGGACTAGCGGGGGGGAAGTACAATGAGCAGTTCTTC. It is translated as CSAAGLAGGKYNEQFF.

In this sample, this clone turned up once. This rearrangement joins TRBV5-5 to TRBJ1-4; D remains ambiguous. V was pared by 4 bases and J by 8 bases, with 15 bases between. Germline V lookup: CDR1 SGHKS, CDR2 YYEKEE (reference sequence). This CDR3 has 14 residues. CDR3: CASSGGGLGEKLFF. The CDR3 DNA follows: TGTGCCAGCAGCGGCGGAGGTCTAGGGGAAAAACTGTTTTTT.

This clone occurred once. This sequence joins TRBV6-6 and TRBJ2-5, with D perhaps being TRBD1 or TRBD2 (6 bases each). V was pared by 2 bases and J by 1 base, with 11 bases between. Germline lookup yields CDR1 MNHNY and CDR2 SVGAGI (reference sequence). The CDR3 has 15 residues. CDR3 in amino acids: CASSYGPGAQETQYF. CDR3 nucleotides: TGTGCCAGCAGTTACGGCCCGGGGGCCCAAGAGACCCAGTACTTC.

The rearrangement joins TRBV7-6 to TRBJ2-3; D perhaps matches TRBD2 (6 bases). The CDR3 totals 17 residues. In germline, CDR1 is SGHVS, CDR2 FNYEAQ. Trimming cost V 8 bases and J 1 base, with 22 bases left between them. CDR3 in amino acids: CASSPKAGSYGTDTQYF. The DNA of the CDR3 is TGTGCCAGCTCTCCGAAGGCGGGGTCCTATGGCACAGATACGCAGTATTTT.

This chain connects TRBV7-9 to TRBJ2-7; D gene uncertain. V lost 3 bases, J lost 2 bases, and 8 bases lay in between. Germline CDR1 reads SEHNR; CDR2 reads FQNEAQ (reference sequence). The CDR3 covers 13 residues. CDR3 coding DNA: TGTGCCAGCAGCTTCGCAGGAACCTACGAGCAGTACTTC. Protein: CASSFAGTYEQYF.

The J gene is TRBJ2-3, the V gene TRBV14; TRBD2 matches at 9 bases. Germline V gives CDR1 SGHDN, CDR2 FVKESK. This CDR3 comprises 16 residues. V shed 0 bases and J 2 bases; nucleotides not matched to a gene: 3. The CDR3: CASSQEQRGDTDTQYF. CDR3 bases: TGTGCCAGCAGCCAAGAGCAGCGGGGGGACACAGATACGCAGTATTTT. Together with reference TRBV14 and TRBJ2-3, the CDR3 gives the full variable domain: EAGVTQFPSHSVIEKGQTVTLRCDPISGHDNLYWYRRVMGKEIKFLLHFVKESKQDESGMPNNRFLAERTGGTYSTLKVQPAELEDSGVYFCASSQEQRGDTDTQYFGPGTRLTVL.

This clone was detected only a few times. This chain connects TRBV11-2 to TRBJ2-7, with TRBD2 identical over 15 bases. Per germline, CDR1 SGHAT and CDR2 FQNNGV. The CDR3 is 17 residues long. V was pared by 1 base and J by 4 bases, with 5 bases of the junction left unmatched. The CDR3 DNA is TGTGCCAGCAGCTTAGGGGGGACTAGCGGGGGGCATTACGAGCAGTACTTC. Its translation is CASSLGGTSGGHYEQYF.

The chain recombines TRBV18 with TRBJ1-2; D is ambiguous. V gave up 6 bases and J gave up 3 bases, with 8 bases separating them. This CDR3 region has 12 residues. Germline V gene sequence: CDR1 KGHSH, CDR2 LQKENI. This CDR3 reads CASSLVDYGYTF. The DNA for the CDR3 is TGTGCCAGCTCCCTGGTGGACTATGGCTACACCTTC.

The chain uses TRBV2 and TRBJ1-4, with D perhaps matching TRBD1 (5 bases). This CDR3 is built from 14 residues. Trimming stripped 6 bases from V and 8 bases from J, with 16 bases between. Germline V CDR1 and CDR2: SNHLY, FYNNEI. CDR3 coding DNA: TGTGCCAGCAGCGAAACTGGGGCTAGCGAAAAACTGTTTTTT. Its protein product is CASSETGASEKLFF.

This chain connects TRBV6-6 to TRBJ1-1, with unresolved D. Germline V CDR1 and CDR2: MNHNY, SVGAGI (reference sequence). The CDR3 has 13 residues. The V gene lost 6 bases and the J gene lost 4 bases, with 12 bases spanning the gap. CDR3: CASSVPPVTEAFF. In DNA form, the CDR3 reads TGTGCCAGCAGCGTCCCTCCCGTCACTGAAGCTTTCTTT.

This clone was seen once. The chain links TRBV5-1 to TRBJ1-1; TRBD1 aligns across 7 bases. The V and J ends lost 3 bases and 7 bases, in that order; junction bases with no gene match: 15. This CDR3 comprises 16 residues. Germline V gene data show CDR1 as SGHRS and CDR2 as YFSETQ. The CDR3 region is CASSSKPPRDRREAFF. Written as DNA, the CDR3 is TGCGCCAGCAGCTCGAAACCACCCCGGGACAGACGTGAAGCTTTCTTT.

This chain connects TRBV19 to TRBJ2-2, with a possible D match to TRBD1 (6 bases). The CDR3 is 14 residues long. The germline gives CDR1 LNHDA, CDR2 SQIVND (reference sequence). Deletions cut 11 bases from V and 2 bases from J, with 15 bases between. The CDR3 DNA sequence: TGTGCCGCTCAGACAGGCGCTAACACCGGGGAGCTGTTTTTT. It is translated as CAAQTGANTGELFF.

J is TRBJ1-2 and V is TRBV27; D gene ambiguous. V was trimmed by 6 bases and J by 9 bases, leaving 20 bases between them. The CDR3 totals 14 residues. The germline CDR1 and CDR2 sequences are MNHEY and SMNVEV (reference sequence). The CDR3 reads CASSKAVDRGSYTF. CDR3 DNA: TGTGCCAGCAGCAAGGCCGTGGACCGGGGAAGCTACACCTTC.

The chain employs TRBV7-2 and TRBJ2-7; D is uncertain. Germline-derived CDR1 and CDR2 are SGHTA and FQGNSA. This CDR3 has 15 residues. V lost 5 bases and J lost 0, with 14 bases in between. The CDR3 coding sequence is TGTGCCAGCAGCCCGAGACGGTTCAGCTCCTACGAGCAGTACTTC. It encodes CASSPRRFSSYEQYF.

In DNA form, the CDR3 reads TGTGCCAGTAGCCGCGGACAGGGAGAGACCCAGTACTTC. This gives the protein CASSRGQGETQYF. This chain links TRBV19 with TRBJ2-5; the match to TRBD1 covers 8 bases. CDR1 and CDR2 from the germline V gene are LNHDA and SQIVND (reference sequence). CDR3 length equals 13 residues. V lost 6 bases and J lost 4; bases outside the gene matches: 4.

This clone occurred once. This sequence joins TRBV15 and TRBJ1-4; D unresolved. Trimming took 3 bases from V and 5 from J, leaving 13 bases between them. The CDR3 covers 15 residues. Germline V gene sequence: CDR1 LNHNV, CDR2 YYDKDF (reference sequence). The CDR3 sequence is CATSSSQWGNEKLFF. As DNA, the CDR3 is TGTGCCACCAGCAGCTCACAGTGGGGAAATGAAAAACTGTTTTTT. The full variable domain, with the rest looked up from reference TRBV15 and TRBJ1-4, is DAMVIQNPRYQVTQFGKPVTLSCSQTLNHNVMYWYQQKSSQAPKLLFHYYDKDFNNEADTPDNFQSRRPNTSFCFLDIRSPGLGDTAMYLCATSSSQWGNEKLFFGSGTQLSVL.

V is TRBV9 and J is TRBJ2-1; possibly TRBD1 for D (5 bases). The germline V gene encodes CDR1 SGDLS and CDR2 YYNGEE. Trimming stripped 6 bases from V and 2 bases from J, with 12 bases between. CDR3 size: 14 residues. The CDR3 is CASTKGNTYNEQFF. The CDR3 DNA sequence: TGTGCCAGCACCAAGGGGAACACCTACAATGAGCAGTTCTTC.

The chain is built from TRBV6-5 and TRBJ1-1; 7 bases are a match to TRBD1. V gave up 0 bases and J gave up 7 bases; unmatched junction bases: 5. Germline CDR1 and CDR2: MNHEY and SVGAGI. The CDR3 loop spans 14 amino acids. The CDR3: CASSYSTGLSEAFF. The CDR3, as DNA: TGTGCCAGCAGTTACTCGACAGGGTTAAGTGAAGCTTTCTTT.